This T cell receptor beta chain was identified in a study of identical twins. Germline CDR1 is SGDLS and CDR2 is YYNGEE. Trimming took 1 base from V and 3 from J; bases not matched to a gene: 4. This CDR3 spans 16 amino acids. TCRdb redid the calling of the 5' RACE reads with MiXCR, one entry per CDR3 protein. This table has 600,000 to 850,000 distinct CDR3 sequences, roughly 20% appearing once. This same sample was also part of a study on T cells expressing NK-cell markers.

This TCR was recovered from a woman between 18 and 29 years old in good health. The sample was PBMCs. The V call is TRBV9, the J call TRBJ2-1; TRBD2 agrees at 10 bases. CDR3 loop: CASSVSGGVVYNEQFF. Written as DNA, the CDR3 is TGTGCCAGCAGCGTAAGCGGGGGGGTAGTCTACAATGAGCAGTTCTTC.